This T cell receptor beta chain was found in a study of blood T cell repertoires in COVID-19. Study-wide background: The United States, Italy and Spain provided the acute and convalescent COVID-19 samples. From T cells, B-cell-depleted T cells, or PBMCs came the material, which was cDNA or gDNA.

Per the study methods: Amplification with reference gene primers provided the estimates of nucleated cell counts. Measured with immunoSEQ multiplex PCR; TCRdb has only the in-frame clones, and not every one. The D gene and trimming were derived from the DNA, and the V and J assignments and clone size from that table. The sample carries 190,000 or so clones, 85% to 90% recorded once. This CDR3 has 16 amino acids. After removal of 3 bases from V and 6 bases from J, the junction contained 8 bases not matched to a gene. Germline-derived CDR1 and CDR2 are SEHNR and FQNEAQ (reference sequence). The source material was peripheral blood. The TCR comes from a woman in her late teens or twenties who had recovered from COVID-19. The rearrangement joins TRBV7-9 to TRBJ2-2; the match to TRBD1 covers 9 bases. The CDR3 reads CASSFPGTGTAGELFF. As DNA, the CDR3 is TGTGCCAGCAGCTTCCCCGGGACAGGGACAGCCGGGGAGCTGTTTTTT.